This entry features one TCR beta chain sequence. Profiling relied on immunoSEQ multiplex PCR, and the TCRdb table lists in-frame clones only, not all of them. The sample holds 60,000 or so clones, 84% seen once. These data come from a study of OX40 agonist ivuxolimab in advanced cancers. Study context: Dose-escalation patients suffered from hepatocellular carcinoma, melanoma, renal cell or head and neck cancer. One hepatocellular carcinoma and two cutaneous melanoma patients partially responded.

The CDR3 spans 14 residues. Per germline, CDR1 SGHVS and CDR2 FNYEAQ. Deletions cut 5 bases from V and 7 bases from J, with 12 bases between. The material was CD4+ or CD8+ T cells sorted from blood, obtained in a trial of the OX40 agonist ivuxolimab. The TCR comes from an adult with an advanced solid tumor such as melanoma, head and neck, liver or kidney cancer. The J gene is TRBJ1-6, the V gene TRBV7-6, with D maybe TRBD1 (6 bases). CDR3 DNA sequence: TGTGCCAGCAGCGGAGGGGGGAACAATTCACCCCTCCACTTT. It encodes CASSGGGNNSPLHF.